The next 21 T cell receptor beta chains were all read from a single sample in a study of beta chain features in type 1 diabetes. Overall study results and limits: There was a moderate but significant shortening of TCRB CDR3s in all four CD4+ subsets of Type 1 diabetes patients.

Their specific antigens are unknown. All of the isolated RNA was reverse transcribed, so expressed TCRB transcripts were sequenced. The assay was immunoSEQ multiplex PCR, and TCRdb's table has in-frame clones only and misses some. The data contain 600,000 or so clones, 11% to 15% of them singletons. The specimen sequenced was naive CD4+ T cells from blood. The receptors here all came from a man aged 18 to 30 with type 1 diabetes.

V gene TRBV2 combines with J gene TRBJ2-1; no clear D. The CDR3 has 10 amino acids. Germline CDR1 and CDR2: SNHLY and FYNNEI. Trimming left V 11 bases short and J 6 bases short, with 8 bases between. CDR3 in amino acids: CASFFNEQFF. CDR3 nucleotide sequence: TGTGCCTCCTTTTTCAATGAGCAGTTCTTC.

The rearrangement links TRBV7-6 to TRBJ2-1, with a weak D call TRBD1 (5 bases). The V end lost 1 base, the J end lost 4 bases, and 17 bases lay between the germline ends. Germline CDR1 and CDR2: SGHVS and FNYEAQ. There are 17 residues in the CDR3. CDR3 sequence: CASSLEAGPKQYNEQFF. CDR3 DNA: TGTGCCAGCAGCTTAGAAGCAGGGCCTAAACAATACAATGAGCAGTTCTTC.

This clone was recorded a few times. The CDR3 here is CASSVNTGELFF. In DNA, the CDR3 is TGTGCCAGCAGCGTGAACACCGGGGAGCTGTTTTTT. The V gene is TRBV25-1, the J gene TRBJ2-2; D gene unclear. Germline CDR1 reads MGHDK; CDR2 reads SYGVNS. V was trimmed by 6 bases and J by 1 base, leaving 3 bases between them. CDR3 size: 12 residues.

This clone was found a few times. The CDR3 loop reads CASSLFDPQETQYF. In nucleotides, the CDR3 is TGCGCCAGCAGCTTGTTCGATCCCCAAGAGACCCAGTACTTC. The V and J genes are TRBV5-1 and TRBJ2-5; D unresolved. Germline assignment: CDR1 SGHRS and CDR2 YFSETQ. The CDR3 covers 14 residues. V lost 1 base to trimming and J lost 1 base, with 8 bases between them.

This clone has more than one count but fewer than ten. V is TRBV28 and J is TRBJ2-5; D remains unclear. Per the germline V gene, CDR1 is MDHEN and CDR2 is SYDVKM. The V end lost 3 bases, the J end lost 1 base, and 12 bases lay between the germline ends. The CDR3 runs 15 residues. Here the CDR3 reads CASSFMTTTQETQYF. The CDR3 DNA follows: TGTGCCAGCAGTTTCATGACGACAACCCAAGAGACCCAGTACTTC. Based on the CDR3 plus reference TRBV28 and TRBJ2-5, the full variable domain is DVKVTQSSRYLVKRTGEKVFLECVQDMDHENMFWYRQDPGLGLRLIYFSYDVKMKEKGDIPEGYSVSREKKERFSLILESASTNQTSMYLCASSFMTTTQETQYFGPGTRLLVL.

The chain uses TRBV30 and TRBJ1-1, with D perhaps matching TRBD1 (5 bases). This CDR3 has 15 residues. V was cut by 1 base and J by 1 base, with 13 bases left in between. Looked up from germline, CDR1 is GTSNPN and CDR2 is SVGIG (reference sequence). The CDR3 DNA reads as TGTGCCTGGAGTGACCCGGGACGGCGGAACACTGAAGCTTTCTTT. Translated: CAWSDPGRRNTEAFF.

The table lists this clone with a few counts. The CDR3 DNA follows: TGTGCCAGCAGTTACGGGACTAGCGGGAGTGGGAACATTCAGTACTTC. It translates to CASSYGTSGSGNIQYF. V is TRBV6-5 and J is TRBJ2-4; 14 nucleotides agree with TRBD2. The CDR3 spans 16 residues. In germline, CDR1 is MNHEY, CDR2 SVGAGI. The V segment lost 2 bases and the J segment 7 bases; nucleotides outside the gene matches: 4.

The chain couples TRBV10-3 to TRBJ1-3; a possible D gene is TRBD1 (6 bases). Germline lookup yields CDR1 ENHRY and CDR2 SYGVKD. V dropped 6 bases and J dropped 0 bases, with 9 bases sitting between them. This CDR3 comprises 14 residues. CDR3 protein: CAISGGGSGNTIYF. CDR3 in DNA: TGTGCCATCAGCGGAGGGGGCTCTGGAAACACCATATATTTT.

This clone has more than one count but fewer than ten. This rearrangement joins TRBV5-1 to TRBJ2-1; D is possibly TRBD1 or TRBD2 (6 bases each). Trimming removed 5 bases from V and 4 bases from J, with 25 bases in between. The CDR3 covers 18 residues. Germline assignment: CDR1 SGHRS and CDR2 YFSETQ. The CDR3 protein is CASSPDNRGPRTYNEQFF. The CDR3 DNA reads TGCGCCAGCAGTCCTGACAACCGGGGGCCTCGCACGTACAATGAGCAGTTCTTC. The complete variable domain, with remaining parts taken from reference TRBV5-1 and TRBJ2-1, reads KAGVTQTPRYLIKTRGQQVTLSCSPISGHRSVSWYQQTPGQGLQFLFEYFSETQRNKGNFPGRFSGRQFSNSRSEMNVSTLELGDSALYLCASSPDNRGPRTYNEQFFGPGTRLTVL.

The table lists this clone with a few counts. One end of the junction does not line up with germline, which may come from a read error. This chain joins TRBV7-7 and TRBJ2-3, with D possibly TRBD2 on 6 matching bases. CDR1 and CDR2 from the germline V gene are SSHAT and FNYEAQ (reference sequence). The CDR3 covers 13 residues. CDR3 in amino acids: CASSPSGTDTQYF. CDR3 bases: TGTGCTAGCAGCCCTAGCGGCACAGATACGCAGTATTTT.

V gene TRBV19 combines with J gene TRBJ2-1, with D possibly being TRBD2 (5 bases). The length of the CDR3 is 12 residues. In germline, CDR1 is LNHDA, CDR2 SQIVND (reference sequence). Trimming stripped 4 bases from V and 8 bases from J, with 9 bases between. CDR3 in DNA: TGTGCCAGTAGTAGGACCGGGGATGAGCAGTTCTTC. Translation gives CASSRTGDEQFF.

There are a few counts of this clone. The V call is TRBV4-2, the J call TRBJ2-2; D ambiguous. V lost 0 bases and J 7 bases, leaving 3 bases between the germline ends. Looked up from germline, CDR1 is LGHNA and CDR2 is YNFKEQ. The CDR3 sequence is 12 residues long. In nucleotides, the CDR3 is TGTGCCAGCAGCCAAGAAGTCGGGGAGCTGTTTTTT. This encodes CASSQEVGELFF.

This clone was seen more than once but under ten times. The V and J genes are TRBV2 and TRBJ1-5, with a tentative D call TRBD1 (6 bases). V gave up 7 bases and J gave up 5 bases, with 21 bases separating them. Germline V gives CDR1 SNHLY, CDR2 FYNNEI. This CDR3 contains 16 residues. The CDR3 nucleotides are TGTGCCAGCAACTCAGCCATCGGACAGACGTATCAGCCCCAGCATTTT. Translated, it gives CASNSAIGQTYQPQHF.

CDR3 DNA: TGTGCCAGCAGACCGGACATTCTAAGCTATGGCTACACCTTC. This gives the protein CASRPDILSYGYTF. The chain has TRBV28 and TRBJ1-2; D is perhaps TRBD1 (5 bases). V was trimmed by 6 bases and J by 4 bases, leaving 15 bases between them. The CDR3 length is 14 residues. CDR1 and CDR2 from the germline V gene are MDHEN and SYDVKM.

V is TRBV4-3 and J is TRBJ2-3; 7 bases fit TRBD1. The ends lost 2 bases at V and 0 bases at J; junction bases unmatched: 5. CDR3 length equals 16 residues. Germline CDR1 reads LGHNA; CDR2 reads YSLEER. The CDR3 sequence is CASSQPGQPSTDTQYF. The DNA of the CDR3 is TGCGCCAGCAGCCAACCGGGACAGCCTAGCACAGATACGCAGTATTTT.

This rearrangement joins TRBV5-1 to TRBJ1-2; D is ambiguous. Germline V gene lookup returns CDR1 SGHRS and CDR2 YFSETQ. This CDR3 has 14 amino acids. V was pared by 1 base and J by 0 bases, with 7 bases between. In DNA, the CDR3 is TGCGCCAGCAGCTTGACAGCAACTAACTATGGCTACACCTTC. It encodes CASSLTATNYGYTF.

This clone was seen a handful of times. The genes are TRBV29-1 and TRBJ2-7, with a weak D call TRBD2 (5 bases). The V end was cut by 3 bases, the J end by 9 bases, with 24 bases between. CDR1 is SQVTM, CDR2 ANQGSEA, per germline. The CDR3 has 15 amino acids. CDR3 in DNA: TGCAGCGTTGAGTGGGATCGGCCTCCCCTCCGGGGGCAGTACTTC. The encoded protein is CSVEWDRPPLRGQYF.

The chain recombines TRBV7-9 with TRBJ2-2; D assignment may be TRBD1 or TRBD2 (5 bases each). The V gene's germline CDR1 is SEHNR and CDR2 FQNEAQ (reference sequence). There are 13 residues in the CDR3. The V end lost 11 bases, the J end lost 3 bases, and 13 bases lay between the germline ends. For the CDR3, the DNA is TGTGCCTTCAGGGACCCCTACACCGGGGAGCTGTTTTTT. Protein: CAFRDPYTGELFF.

This clone was counted a few times. V usage is TRBV28 and J usage is TRBJ1-4; D not resolved. Germline assignment: CDR1 MDHEN and CDR2 SYDVKM. Deletions cut 7 bases from V and 8 bases from J, with 11 bases between. The length of the CDR3 is 12 residues. CDR3 nucleotide sequence: TGTGCCAGCAAGGAATCCGGGGAAAAACTGTTTTTT. This gives the protein CASKESGEKLFF.

This chain uses TRBV28 with TRBJ2-3, with 7 bases aligning to TRBD1. J lost 2 bases, V lost 2 bases, and 4 bases had no gene match. CDR1 is MDHEN and CDR2 is SYDVKM in the germline V gene. The CDR3 covers 15 residues. This CDR3 is CASSLPTGVTDTQYF. The CDR3 coding sequence is TGTGCCAGCAGTTTACCCACAGGGGTCACAGATACGCAGTATTTT.

This clone turned up a few times. The rearrangement uses TRBV30 and TRBJ1-4; D perhaps matches TRBD1 (6 bases). Looked up from germline, CDR1 is GTSNPN and CDR2 is SVGIG (reference sequence). Trimming left V 3 bases short and J 7 bases short, with 18 bases between. The CDR3 loop spans 15 amino acids. CDR3: CAWRARGIEVEKLFF. DNA of the CDR3: TGTGCCTGGAGGGCGAGGGGGATAGAGGTTGAAAAACTGTTTTTT. The full variable domain, with the rest looked up from reference TRBV30 and TRBJ1-4, is SQTIHQWPATLVQPVGSPLSLECTVEGTSNPNLYWYRQAAGRGLQLLFYSVGIGQISSEVPQNLSASRPQDRQFILSSKKLLLSDSGFYLCAWRARGIEVEKLFFGSGTQLSVL.